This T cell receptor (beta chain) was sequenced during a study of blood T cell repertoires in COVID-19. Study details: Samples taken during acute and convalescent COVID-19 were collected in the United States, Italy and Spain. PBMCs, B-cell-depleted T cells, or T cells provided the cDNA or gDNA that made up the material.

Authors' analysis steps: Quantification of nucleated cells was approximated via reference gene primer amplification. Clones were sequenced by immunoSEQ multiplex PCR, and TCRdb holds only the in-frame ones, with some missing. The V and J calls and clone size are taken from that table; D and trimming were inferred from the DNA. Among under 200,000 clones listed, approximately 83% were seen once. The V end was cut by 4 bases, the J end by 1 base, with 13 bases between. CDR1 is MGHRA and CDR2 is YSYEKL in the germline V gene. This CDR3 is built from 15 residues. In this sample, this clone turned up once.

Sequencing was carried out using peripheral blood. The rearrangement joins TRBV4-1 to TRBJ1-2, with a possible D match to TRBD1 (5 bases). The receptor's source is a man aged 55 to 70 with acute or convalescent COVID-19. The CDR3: CASSPARTLNYGYTF. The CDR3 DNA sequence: TGCGCCAGCAGCCCTGCCCGGACACTTAACTATGGCTACACCTTC.